These T cell receptor beta chains were read from a single sample in a study of blood T cell repertoires in COVID-19. Produced via immunoSEQ multiplex PCR; TCRdb's table is partial and in-frame only. The sample has some 100,000 clones; roughly 80% are singletons. Material for sequencing was peripheral blood. The receptors shown here come from a man aged 80 or over with active or convalescent COVID-19. Both conserved end residues are trimmed from each CDR3. The order of the fields is CDR3 protein, J gene, clone size, V gene. Not all rows give a size; the values are once, few, many and, for expanded clones, a class.

CDR3aa: ATSDSPRDRVQETQY
j_gene: TRBJ2-5
abundance: .
v_gene: TRBV24-1

CDR3aa: ASRKTGGGYT
j_gene: TRBJ1-2
abundance: .
v_gene: TRBV6-5

CDR3aa: ASGNSGGTGTDTQY
j_gene: TRBJ2-3
abundance: .
v_gene: TRBV27

CDR3aa: ATSEPSLTSRVGEQF
j_gene: TRBJ2-1
abundance: .
v_gene: TRBV24-1

CDR3aa: ASSQPTGLAGGSEQF
j_gene: TRBJ2-1
abundance: .
v_gene: TRBV3-1/TRBV3-2

CDR3aa: ATSRGPRTSGEETQY
j_gene: TRBJ2-5
abundance: .
v_gene: TRBV15

CDR3aa: ASSQAPRGERGGPWDTQY
j_gene: TRBJ2-3
abundance: .
v_gene: TRBV3-1/TRBV3-2

CDR3aa: ASRTGLKDSPLH
j_gene: TRBJ1-6
abundance: .
v_gene: TRBV6-5

CDR3aa: ASSHDGRDTEAF
j_gene: TRBJ1-1
abundance: .
v_gene: TRBV7-8

CDR3aa: ASTPPGDSLLANYGYT
j_gene: TRBJ1-2
abundance: few
v_gene: TRBV7-9

CDR3aa: ASSEAWRGLYEQY
j_gene: TRBJ2-7
abundance: .
v_gene: TRBV6-1

CDR3aa: AIDRGHGYT
j_gene: TRBJ1-2
abundance: .
v_gene: TRBV6-5

CDR3aa: ASSLDSGTYNEQF
j_gene: TRBJ2-1
abundance: .
v_gene: TRBV5-1

CDR3aa: ASSHRGGAQETQY
j_gene: TRBJ2-5
abundance: .
v_gene: TRBV3-1/TRBV3-2

CDR3aa: ASSYEQPQH
j_gene: TRBJ1-5
abundance: .
v_gene: TRBV6-6

CDR3aa: ASSRDRISSYEQY
j_gene: TRBJ2-7
abundance: .
v_gene: TRBV7-7

CDR3aa: ASSPNSGQGYNEQF
j_gene: TRBJ2-1
abundance: .
v_gene: TRBV7-2

CDR3aa: ASRADLGYT
j_gene: TRBJ1-2
abundance: .
v_gene: TRBV19

CDR3aa: ASSPRQHPIISNQPQH
j_gene: TRBJ1-5
abundance: .
v_gene: TRBV21-1

CDR3aa: ASSLDVPNTEAF
j_gene: TRBJ1-1
abundance: .
v_gene: TRBV7-9

CDR3aa: ASSSYRGAF
j_gene: TRBJ1-1
abundance: .
v_gene: TRBV5-1

CDR3aa: ASSRQGSPYEQY
j_gene: TRBJ2-7
abundance: .
v_gene: TRBV25-1

CDR3aa: ASRSGITGNTIY
j_gene: TRBJ1-3
abundance: .
v_gene: TRBV14

CDR3aa: ASSPSSGNTIY
j_gene: TRBJ1-3
abundance: few
v_gene: TRBV5-4

CDR3aa: ASRYSSGANVLT
j_gene: TRBJ2-6
abundance: .
v_gene: TRBV28

CDR3aa: ASSRTGGDTEAF
j_gene: TRBJ1-1
abundance: .
v_gene: TRBV27

CDR3aa: ASSEETRSGTDTQY
j_gene: TRBJ2-3
abundance: once
v_gene: TRBV5-1

CDR3aa: ASSYGQGNNGYT
j_gene: TRBJ1-2
abundance: .
v_gene: TRBV19

CDR3aa: ARPPGLAGGPRYEQY
j_gene: TRBJ2-7
abundance: .
v_gene: TRBV5-1

CDR3aa: ASSLEGHTWGYNEQF
j_gene: TRBJ2-1
abundance: few
v_gene: TRBV5-5

CDR3aa: ASSLAPGLNTEAF
j_gene: TRBJ1-1
abundance: .
v_gene: TRBV7-8

CDR3aa: ASSPTGGNYGYT
j_gene: TRBJ1-2
abundance: .
v_gene: TRBV6-1

CDR3aa: ASSNGGLQH
j_gene: TRBJ1-5
abundance: .
v_gene: TRBV6-5

CDR3aa: ASSDRDNQPQH
j_gene: TRBJ1-5
abundance: few
v_gene: TRBV2

CDR3aa: ASSQDLLAGSNEQF
j_gene: TRBJ2-1
abundance: .
v_gene: TRBV4-2

CDR3aa: ASSPPGFSYEQY
j_gene: TRBJ2-7
abundance: .
v_gene: TRBV19

CDR3aa: ASSLGRQYTEAF
j_gene: TRBJ1-1
abundance: once
v_gene: TRBV7-2

CDR3aa: ASRRGDTQY
j_gene: TRBJ2-3
abundance: .
v_gene: TRBV25-1

CDR3aa: ASSLTGLDGYT
j_gene: TRBJ1-2
abundance: few
v_gene: TRBV6-5

CDR3aa: ASSYAGTRGGYT
j_gene: TRBJ1-2
abundance: once
v_gene: TRBV27

CDR3aa: ASRGQGNNEQF
j_gene: TRBJ2-1
abundance: .
v_gene: TRBV19

CDR3aa: ASSKASGGVTDTQY
j_gene: TRBJ2-3
abundance: .
v_gene: TRBV11-2

CDR3aa: ASSLRQGDSPLH
j_gene: TRBJ1-6
abundance: .
v_gene: TRBV28

CDR3aa: ASSRERTGASEQY
j_gene: TRBJ2-7
abundance: .
v_gene: TRBV2

CDR3aa: ASSPQGADTGELF
j_gene: TRBJ2-2
abundance: few
v_gene: TRBV5-6

CDR3aa: ASSQSPTGSYEQY
j_gene: TRBJ2-7
abundance: .
v_gene: TRBV3-1/TRBV3-2

CDR3aa: ATSPRKSAPLH
j_gene: TRBJ1-6
abundance: .
v_gene: TRBV15

CDR3aa: ASSLGGQGATDTQY
j_gene: TRBJ2-3
abundance: .
v_gene: TRBV5-1

CDR3aa: ASTKDRGSYNEQF
j_gene: TRBJ2-1
abundance: .
v_gene: TRBV6-5

CDR3aa: ASSVGLAETQY
j_gene: TRBJ2-5
abundance: .
v_gene: TRBV9

CDR3aa: ASSWRGEAF
j_gene: TRBJ1-1
abundance: .
v_gene: TRBV12-3/TRBV12-4

CDR3aa: ASSIGDSNSPLH
j_gene: TRBJ1-6
abundance: .
v_gene: TRBV19

CDR3aa: ASHTAPGGRHEQF
j_gene: TRBJ2-1
abundance: .
v_gene: TRBV6-5

CDR3aa: ASSQDVGRRGNQPQH
j_gene: TRBJ1-5
abundance: .
v_gene: TRBV4-2

CDR3aa: ASSLALADFNYGYT
j_gene: TRBJ1-2
abundance: .
v_gene: TRBV7-2

CDR3aa: ASSPDRGSNQPQH
j_gene: TRBJ1-5
abundance: .
v_gene: TRBV11-2

CDR3aa: ASSRAVDRAPFRGTNVLT
j_gene: TRBJ2-6
abundance: .
v_gene: TRBV5-1